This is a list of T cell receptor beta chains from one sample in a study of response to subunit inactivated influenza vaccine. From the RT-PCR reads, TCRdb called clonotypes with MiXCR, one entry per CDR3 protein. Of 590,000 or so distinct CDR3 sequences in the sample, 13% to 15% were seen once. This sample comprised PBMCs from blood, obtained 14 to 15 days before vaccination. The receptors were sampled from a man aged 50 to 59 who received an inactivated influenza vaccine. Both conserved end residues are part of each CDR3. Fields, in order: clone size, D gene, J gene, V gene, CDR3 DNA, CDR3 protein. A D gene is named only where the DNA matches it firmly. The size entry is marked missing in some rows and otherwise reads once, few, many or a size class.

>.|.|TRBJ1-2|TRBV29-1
TGCAGCGTCGCCGTGAGCTATGGCTACACCTTC
CSVAVSYGYTF
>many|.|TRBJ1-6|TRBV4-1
TGCGCCAGCAGCCAAGATCTTGTGTCCCTACGAGGGCGATCACCCCTCCACTTT
CASSQDLVSLRGRSPLHF
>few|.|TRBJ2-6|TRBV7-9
TGTGCCAGCAGCTTAGGGACTCCCCATGAGGGGGCCAACGTCCTGACTTTC
CASSLGTPHEGANVLTF
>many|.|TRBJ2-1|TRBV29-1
TGCAGCGTTGTCGAAGGTGTGGCCGGGGAGCAGTTCTTC
CSVVEGVAGEQFF
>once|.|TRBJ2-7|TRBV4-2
TGTGCCAGCAGCCAAGAGGGGAGGGGGCCCACCTACGAGCAGTACTTC
CASSQEGRGPTYEQYF
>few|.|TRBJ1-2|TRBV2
TGTGCCAGCAGTTTTGCCAGGGCCGGCTACACCTTC
CASSFARAGYTF
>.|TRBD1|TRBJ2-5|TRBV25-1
TGTGCCAGCAGTGAGGGACAGGTCGGGCAAGAGACCCAGTACTTC
CASSEGQVGQETQYF
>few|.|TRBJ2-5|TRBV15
TGTGCCACCAGCCCCCGAGGGGGGGGAGAGACCCAGTACTTC
CATSPRGGGETQYF
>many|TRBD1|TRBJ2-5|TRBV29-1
TGCAGCGTCCGACAGGGGCAAGAGACCCAGTACTTC
CSVRQGQETQYF
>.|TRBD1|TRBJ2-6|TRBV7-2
TGTGCCAGCAGCATACGACAGGGCCACTCTGGGGCCAACGTCCTGACTTTC
CASSIRQGHSGANVLTF
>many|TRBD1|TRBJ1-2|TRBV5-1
TGCGCCAGCAGACATGGGACAGGGGGCGCGATTAATGGCTACACCTTC
CASRHGTGGAINGYTF
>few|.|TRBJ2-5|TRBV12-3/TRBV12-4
TGTGCCAGCAGTTCCCCGGGACGGCGGCGAGAGACCCAGTACTTC
CASSSPGRRRETQYF
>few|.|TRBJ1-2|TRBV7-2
TGTGCCAGCAGCTTATACCCAGGGACCTATGGCTACACCTTC
CASSLYPGTYGYTF
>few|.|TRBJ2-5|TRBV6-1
TGTGCCAGCAGTGCTTATTTACAGACCCAGTACTTC
CASSAYLQTQYF
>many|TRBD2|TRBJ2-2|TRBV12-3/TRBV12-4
TGTGCCAGCAGTTTAGTGCGGGGGGGTCACACCGGGGAGCTGTTTTTT
CASSLVRGGHTGELFF
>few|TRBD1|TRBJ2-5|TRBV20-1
TGCAGTGCTTTGGCGAGAGACAGGGTCAGAGAGACCCAGTACTTC
CSALARDRVRETQYF
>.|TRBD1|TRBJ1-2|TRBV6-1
TGTGCCAGCAGTGAGACGACAGGGCTGTCTAACTATGGCTACACCTTC
CASSETTGLSNYGYTF
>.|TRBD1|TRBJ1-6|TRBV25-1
TGTGCCAGCAGTGACGACAGGGGAAGGGGATATAATTCACCCCTCCACTTT
CASSDDRGRGYNSPLHF
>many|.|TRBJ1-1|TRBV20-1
TGCAGTGCTAGGCGCCCCTCGAACACTGAAGCTTTCTTT
CSARRPSNTEAFF
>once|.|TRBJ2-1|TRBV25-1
TGTGCCAGCAGTGGCTCCAACTACAATGAGCAGTTCTTC
CASSGSNYNEQFF
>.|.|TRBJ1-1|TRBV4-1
TGCGCCAGCAGCCAAGCTCTAGGCAGCATGAACACTGAAGCTTTCTTT
CASSQALGSMNTEAFF
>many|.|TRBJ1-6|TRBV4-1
TGCGCCAGCAGCCAAGACCGGGGCGCGATCCACTTT
CASSQDRGAIHF
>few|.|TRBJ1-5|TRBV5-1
TGCGCCAGCAGCTTGTCTCTAAAGTTACTTAGCAATCAGCCCCAGCATTTT
CASSLSLKLLSNQPQHF
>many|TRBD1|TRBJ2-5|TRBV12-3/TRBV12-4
TGTGCCAGCAGTCACCGGACAGGGCAAGAGACCCAGTACTTC
CASSHRTGQETQYF
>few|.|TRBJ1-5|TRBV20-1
TGCAGTGCTAGAACCAGCAACAATCAGCCCCAGCATTTT
CSARTSNNQPQHF
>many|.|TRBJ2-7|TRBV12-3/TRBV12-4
TGTGCCAGCAGGTTAGGGGTAATTGGCTACGAGCAGTACTTC
CASRLGVIGYEQYF
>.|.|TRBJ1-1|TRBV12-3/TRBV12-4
TGTGCCAGCAGTTCAGCTCAGGGTGTATCCGAAGCTTTCTTT
CASSSAQGVSEAFF
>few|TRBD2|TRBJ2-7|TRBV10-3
TGTGCCATCAGTCCGGGGGGAGGCTACGAGCAGTACTTC
CAISPGGGYEQYF
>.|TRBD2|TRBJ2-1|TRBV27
TGTGCCAGCAGCCGACCGGGACTAGCGGGGAACAGACCTCTGAGGAATGAGCAGTTCTTC
CASSRPGLAGNRPLRNEQFF
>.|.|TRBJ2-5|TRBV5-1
TGCGCCAGCAGCTCGGGGGAGACGGGGGAGACCCAGTACTTC
CASSSGETGETQYF
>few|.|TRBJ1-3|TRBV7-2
TGTGCCAGCAGCCTCGGGGAGGCGAGCGGAAACACCATATATTTT
CASSLGEASGNTIYF
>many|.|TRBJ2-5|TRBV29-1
TGCAGCGTTTTGACCGCCGGGACCCAGTACTTC
CSVLTAGTQYF
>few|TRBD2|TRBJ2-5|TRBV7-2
TGTGCCAGCAGCTTGGCGGGGGGGCCCAAGACCCAGTACTTC
CASSLAGGPKTQYF
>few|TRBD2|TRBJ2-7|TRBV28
TGTGCCAGCAGTTTGATCTTGAGGCTAGCGGGAGTAGGCGAGCAGTACTTC
CASSLILRLAGVGEQYF
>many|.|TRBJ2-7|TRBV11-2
TGTGCCAGCAGCTTAGTGGGACAACACTACGAGCAGTACTTC
CASSLVGQHYEQYF
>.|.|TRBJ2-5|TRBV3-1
TGTGCCAGCAGCCAAGAGGAGAGAGAGACCCAGTACTTC
CASSQEERETQYF
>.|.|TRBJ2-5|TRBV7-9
TGTGCCAGCAGCTGGGGGGTTCAAGAGACCCAGTACTTC
CASSWGVQETQYF
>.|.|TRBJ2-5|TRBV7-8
TGTGCCAGCATCTACGGGACTCCCGAGACCCAGTACTTC
CASIYGTPETQYF
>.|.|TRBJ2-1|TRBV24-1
TGTGCCACCAGTGATATGAGCTCCTACAATGAGCAGTTCTTC
CATSDMSSYNEQFF
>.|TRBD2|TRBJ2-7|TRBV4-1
TGCGCCAGCAGTACTACCCGACTAGCGGATTCCTACGAGCAGTACTTC
CASSTTRLADSYEQYF
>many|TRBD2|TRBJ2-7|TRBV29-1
TGCAGCGTTGATACGGGGGGGAACTACGAGCAGTACTTC
CSVDTGGNYEQYF
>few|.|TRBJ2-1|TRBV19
TGTGCCAGTAGACCGGGGGTGACCTACAATGAGCAGTTCTTC
CASRPGVTYNEQFF
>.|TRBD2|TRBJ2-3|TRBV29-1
TGCAGCGTTTTCCAACTAGCGGGGGTGACAGATACGCAGTATTTT
CSVFQLAGVTDTQYF
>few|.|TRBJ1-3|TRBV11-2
TGTGCCAGCAGCCCGAGGGCCGGAAACACCATATATTTT
CASSPRAGNTIYF
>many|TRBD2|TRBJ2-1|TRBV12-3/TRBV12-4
TGTGCCAGCAGTCCCCGTCTTGGGAGGACTAGTTGGCAGTTCTTC
CASSPRLGRTSWQFF
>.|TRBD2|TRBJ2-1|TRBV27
TGTGCCAGCACCCAGCGGGGGGACTATGAGCAGTTCTTC
CASTQRGDYEQFF
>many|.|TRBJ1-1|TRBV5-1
TGCGCCAGCAGCTCGCAGGTCACCGCTACTGAAGCTTTCTTT
CASSSQVTATEAFF
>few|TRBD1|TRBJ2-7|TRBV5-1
TGCGCCAGCAGCTTGGACAGGGGGCAGCAGTACTTC
CASSLDRGQQYF
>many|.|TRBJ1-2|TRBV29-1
TGCAGCGTTGATACCACCGACGGGTACTATGGCTACACCTTC
CSVDTTDGYYGYTF
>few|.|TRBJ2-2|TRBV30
TGTGCCTGGACAGTTATGGACACCGGGGAGCTGTTTTTT
CAWTVMDTGELFF
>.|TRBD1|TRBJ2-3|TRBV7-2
TGTGCCAGCAGACCGGGACAGGGGCCAGATACGCAGTATTTT
CASRPGQGPDTQYF
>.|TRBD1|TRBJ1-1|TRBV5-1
TGCGCCAGCAGCTTAGGGACAGGAGGGGACACTGAAGCTTTCTTT
CASSLGTGGDTEAFF
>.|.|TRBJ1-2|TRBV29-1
TGCAGCGTTAACAGGGCCAACTATGGCTACACCTTC
CSVNRANYGYTF
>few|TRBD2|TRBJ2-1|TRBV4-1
TGCGCCAGCAGCCAATCCCGGACTAGCGGCTACAATGAGCAGTTCTTC
CASSQSRTSGYNEQFF
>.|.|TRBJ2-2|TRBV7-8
TGTGCCAGCAGCTTATATGGGGGGAGCACCGGGGAGCTGTTTTTT
CASSLYGGSTGELFF
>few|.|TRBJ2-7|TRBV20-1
TGCAGTGCTAAGGGCAGAACCTACGAGCAGTACTTC
CSAKGRTYEQYF